Each of the 25 T cell receptor beta chains below was sequenced from the same sample in a study of T cell responses to AZD1222 COVID-19 vaccine. Profiled with immunoSEQ multiplex PCR; TCRdb holds only in-frame clones, not every one. The sample has over 100,000 clones, 80% to 90% seen once; the top ten hold around 24%. The sequenced sample was peripheral blood, obtained on day 0 of AZD1222 vaccination. The receptors originated from an adult in good health.

The CDR3 nucleotides read TGCGCCAGCAGCCAAGAATGGACAGAGAATAATTCACCCCTCCACTTT. Amino acids: CASSQEWTENNSPLHF. This rearrangement joins TRBV4-3 to TRBJ1-6; TRBD1 is a possible D gene (6 bases). V lost 0 bases to trimming and J lost 5 bases, with 11 bases between them. The length of the CDR3 is 16 residues. CDR1 and CDR2 (germline): LGHNA, YSLEER.

On this clone itself: The conserved final phenylalanine or tryptophan is absent from the CDR3, which likely points to a read error. The DNA is omitted, as the CDR3 cannot be located on it reliably, and the CDR3 follows TCRdb's listing. J is TRBJ1-2 and V is TRBV15. The V gene's germline CDR1 is LNHNV and CDR2 YYDKDF (reference sequence). The CDR3 is 15 residues long, counting both termini. This CDR3 reads CATSRIRQGTQVLNL.

The V gene is TRBV7-2, the J gene TRBJ1-2; D gene ambiguous. The V and J ends lost 4 bases and 0 bases respectively, with 9 bases between them. Germline V gene data show CDR1 as SGHTA and CDR2 as FQGNSA. The length of the CDR3 is 14 residues. CDR3 protein: CASSSFVPNYGYTF. For the CDR3, the DNA is TGTGCCAGCAGCTCCTTCGTTCCTAACTATGGCTACACCTTC.

The CDR3 nucleotides read TGTGCCAGCAGCCAAAGGGGGGGAGCTCAGCCCCAGCATTTT. It yields the protein CASSQRGGAQPQHF. The chain couples TRBV3-1 (or the pseudogene TRBV3-2) to TRBJ1-5; D perhaps matches TRBD1 (6 bases). In germline, CDR1 is LGHDT, CDR2 YNNKEL (reference sequence). V gave up 2 bases and J gave up 6 bases, with 11 bases separating them. This CDR3 contains 14 residues.

The V call is TRBV14, the J call TRBJ1-2; TRBD1 is a possible D gene (6 bases). The V and J ends lost 5 bases and 8 bases respectively, with 15 bases between them. Germline values: CDR1 SGHDN, CDR2 FVKESK. The CDR3 has 13 amino acids. The CDR3 nucleotides are TGTGCCAGCAGCAACTACTTCAGGGGCGGCTACACCTTC. Amino acid sequence: CASSNYFRGGYTF.

J is TRBJ2-2 and V is TRBV5-1; no definite D call. The germline V gene has CDR1 SGHRS and CDR2 YFSETQ. The V gene lost 5 bases and the J gene lost 6 bases, with 14 bases spanning the gap. This CDR3 region has 14 residues. CDR3 nucleotides: TGCGCCAGCAGTCCGGCCGCCACGGCCGGGGAGCTGTTTTTT. Translating it yields CASSPAATAGELFF.

In this sample, this clone turned up once. This chain links TRBV9 with TRBJ2-3; D unclear. Germline CDR1 reads SGDLS; CDR2 reads YYNGEE. V was clipped by 0 bases and J by 6 bases, with 14 bases between them. The CDR3 length is 15 residues. The CDR3 bases are TGTGCCAGCAGCGTAGCAGACCTCCTAACTGATACGCAGTATTTT. It is translated as CASSVADLLTDTQYF.

V gene TRBV7-9 combines with J gene TRBJ2-2; D uncertain. Germline CDR1 reads SEHNR; CDR2 reads FQNEAQ (reference sequence). This CDR3 comprises 13 residues. The V and J ends lost 1 base and 6 bases respectively, with 6 bases between them. CDR3 sequence (DNA): TGTGCCAGCAGCTTAGTTGGGTCCGGGGAGCTGTTTTTT. As protein: CASSLVGSGELFF.

CDR3: CASSLGGGRRDEQFF. The CDR3 nucleotides read TGTGCCAGCAGCCTCGGTGGGGGGCGCAGGGATGAGCAGTTCTTC. J is TRBJ2-1 and V is TRBV7-3; D possibly uses TRBD1 or TRBD2 (6 bases each). This CDR3 has 15 amino acids. V lost 5 bases, J lost 8 bases, and 19 bases lay in between. In germline, CDR1 is SGHTA, CDR2 FQGTGA.

The V call is TRBV14, the J call TRBJ1-6; 9 bases match TRBD1. Germline CDR1 and CDR2: SGHDN and FVKESK. J gave up 9 bases and V 2 bases, and 8 bases lay outside the gene matches. This CDR3 has 16 residues. The CDR3 bases are TGTGCCAGCAGCCAAACAGGGGGCGCGTCCAGTTCACCCCTCCACTTT. Protein: CASSQTGGASSSPLHF.

This rearrangement joins TRBV7-9 to TRBJ2-7; TRBD1 might be the D (7 bases). This CDR3 region has 13 residues. Trimming took off 3 bases at V and 3 bases at J, with 9 bases between the two ends. CDR1 is SEHNR and CDR2 is FQNEAQ in the germline V gene (reference sequence). The CDR3 is CASSLRDSYEQYF. The CDR3 DNA is TGTGCCAGCAGCTTGCGGGACAGCTACGAGCAGTACTTC.

J is TRBJ2-1 and V is TRBV4-3; 12 bases align to TRBD2. The V segment lost 3 bases and the J segment 9 bases; nucleotides outside the gene matches: 6. Germline V gene sequence: CDR1 LGHNA, CDR2 YSLEER. The CDR3 sequence is 15 residues long. CDR3 region: CASSHPSGGVSEQFF. DNA of the CDR3: TGCGCCAGCAGCCACCCTAGCGGGGGGGTTAGTGAGCAGTTCTTC.

This clone came up a few times. This chain connects TRBV10-3 to TRBJ1-1, with D tentatively TRBD1 (6 bases). The germline gives CDR1 ENHRY, CDR2 SYGVKD. This CDR3 has 17 residues. V was clipped by 0 bases and J by 1 base, with 15 bases between them. Here the CDR3 reads CAISESIRTDSNTEAFF. The CDR3 DNA sequence: TGTGCCATCAGTGAGTCGATACGGACAGACTCGAACACTGAAGCTTTCTTT.

The chain uses TRBV19 and TRBJ1-1, with a tentative D call TRBD1 (5 bases). V was cut by 8 bases and J by 0 bases, with 7 bases left in between. CDR1 is LNHDA, CDR2 SQIVND, per germline (reference sequence). The CDR3 sequence is 12 residues long. The CDR3 spells CASETVNTEAFF. CDR3 DNA sequence: TGTGCCAGTGAGACAGTGAACACTGAAGCTTTCTTT.

This clone was observed a few times. V is TRBV30 and J is TRBJ1-3; D unresolved. Germline V lookup: CDR1 GTSNPN, CDR2 SVGIG (reference sequence). The V end was cut by 0 bases, the J end by 4 bases, with 7 bases between. This CDR3 spans 13 amino acids. CDR3 sequence reads: CAWSVDIGNTIYF. CDR3 coding DNA: TGTGCCTGGAGTGTAGACATCGGAAACACCATATATTTT.

The rearrangement uses TRBV24-1 and TRBJ1-5, with 9 bases lining up with TRBD1. The CDR3 runs 15 residues. Germline CDR1 is KGHDR and CDR2 is SFDVKD. V lost 5 bases and J lost 7; bases outside the gene matches: 8. CDR3 residues: CATSGGGQGSQPQHF. The CDR3 nucleotides read TGTGCCACCAGTGGTGGGGGACAGGGTAGCCAGCCCCAGCATTTT.

The rearrangement links TRBV6-5 to TRBJ1-1; D uncertain. CDR1 is MNHEY, CDR2 SVGAGI, per germline. V gave up 0 bases and J gave up 7 bases, with 9 bases separating them. The CDR3 loop spans 13 amino acids. CDR3: CASSYSRLSEAFF. The CDR3 region has the DNA TGTGCCAGCAGTTACTCGAGGTTAAGTGAAGCTTTCTTT.

This clone occurred a few times. The chain has TRBV5-1 and TRBJ2-1; 8 bases are shared with TRBD2. Losses at the gene ends were 2 bases for V and 7 bases for J; bases not matched to a gene: 5. The CDR3 runs 14 residues. The V gene's germline CDR1 is SGHRS and CDR2 YFSETQ. CDR3 nucleotides: TGCGCCAGCAGCTTCCTAGCGGGTGATAATGAGCAGTTCTTC. It codes for CASSFLAGDNEQFF.

V is TRBV6-2 or TRBV6-3 and J is TRBJ2-7, with 9 bases that match TRBD1. The ends lost 2 bases at V and 2 bases at J; junction bases unmatched: 4. Germline V gives CDR1 MNHEY, CDR2 SVGEGT. The length of the CDR3 is 15 residues. The CDR3, as DNA: TGTGCCAGCAGTTACCGGACAGGGGTCACCTACGAGCAGTACTTC. Its protein product is CASSYRTGVTYEQYF.

The chain couples TRBV7-8 to TRBJ2-2; 8 bases fit TRBD1. V lost 10 bases to trimming and J lost 1 base; unmatched junction nucleotides: 14. Germline assignment: CDR1 SGHVS and CDR2 FQNEAQ. This CDR3 has 17 residues. CDR3 coding DNA: TGTGCCACCCCCCAGGGGGCACCATTCAGGAACACCGGGGAGCTGTTTTTT. This translates into CATPQGAPFRNTGELFF.

The rearrangement joins TRBV5-1 to TRBJ1-2; 9 nucleotides line up with TRBD1. Germline CDR1 is SGHRS and CDR2 is YFSETQ. The V gene end was trimmed by 0 bases and the J gene end by 4 bases; junction bases not matched to a gene: 10. The CDR3 runs 17 residues. CDR3 DNA sequence: TGCGCCAGCAGCTTGGGGACAGGGGCGGACGGTAGCTATGGCTACACCTTC. Translated: CASSLGTGADGSYGYTF.

The chain has TRBV27 and TRBJ2-7, with D tentatively TRBD1 or TRBD2 (6 bases each). Germline V gives CDR1 MNHEY, CDR2 SMNVEV (reference sequence). V was trimmed by 1 base and J by 1 base, leaving 14 bases between them. The CDR3 is 16 amino acids. The CDR3 nucleotides read TGTGCCAGCAGTTTATGGTCCAAGGGGGGTTCCTACGAGCAGTACTTC. Its translation: CASSLWSKGGSYEQYF.

This clone has more than one count but fewer than ten. The gene calls are TRBV9 and TRBJ1-2; no clear D gene. Germline V gene data show CDR1 as SGDLS and CDR2 as YYNGEE. Trimming took off 4 bases at V and 4 bases at J, with 8 bases between the two ends. There are 12 residues in the CDR3. The CDR3 DNA reads as TGTGCCAGCAGCTACCCGTCCTATGGCTACACCTTC. Amino acids: CASSYPSYGYTF.

The chain links TRBV4-3 to TRBJ1-5, with TRBD1 as a possible D gene (6 bases). The CDR3 length is 14 residues. The V end was cut by 4 bases, the J end by 3 bases, with 10 bases between. Germline loops: CDR1 LGHNA, CDR2 YSLEER. The CDR3 here is CASSPGVLNQPQHF. CDR3 nucleotide sequence: TGCGCCAGCAGCCCAGGGGTCCTCAATCAGCCCCAGCATTTT.

The chain recombines TRBV2 with TRBJ1-1; maybe TRBD1 (5 bases). The V end was cut by 7 bases, the J end by 5 bases, with 11 bases between. The CDR3 length is 12 residues. CDR1 and CDR2 (germline): SNHLY, FYNNEI. The CDR3 sequence is CASMGTGTEAFF. The CDR3 DNA sequence: TGTGCCAGCATGGGGACGGGGACTGAAGCTTTCTTT.